The subject of this entry is one T cell receptor (beta chain). The sample comes from a study of OX40 agonist ivuxolimab in advanced cancers. The CDR3 runs 14 residues. The table came from immunoSEQ multiplex PCR; TCRdb's copy has only in-frame clones and leaves some out. The sample has 75,000 to 90,000 clones, roughly 90% seen once. The origin of this receptor is an adult with an advanced solid tumor such as melanoma, head and neck, liver or kidney cancer. The input for sequencing was CD4+ or CD8+ T cells sorted from blood, taken in a trial of the OX40 agonist ivuxolimab. This chain connects TRBV21-1 to TRBJ1-2. TRBV21-1 is termed a pseudogene. This chain's CDR3 is CASSKVERAYGYTF. The CDR3 bases are TGTGCCAGCAGCAAAGTAGAAAGGGCGTATGGCTACACCTTC.